One sample yielded the 22 T cell receptor beta chains listed below, sequenced in a study of T cells in Graves' hyperthyroidism and ophthalmopathy. TCR beta CDR3 regions were amplified from RNA transcripts. HTBI primers were used for first-round RT-PCR of the TCR CDR3. TCRdb fed the multiplex PCR reads into MiXCR, producing one record per CDR3 protein. This sample has around 700,000 distinct CDR3 sequences, with 35% found just once. Material for sequencing was blood. These receptors all stem from a woman aged 40 to 49 with Graves' hyperthyroidism.

This clonotype has at least ten counts. The rearrangement joins TRBV12-3 or TRBV12-4 to TRBJ1-2; D may be TRBD1 (6 bases). V was shortened by 6 bases and J by 8 bases, with 16 bases between the two germline ends. CDR3 length: 13 amino acids. CDR3 protein: CASSSLPGEGYTF. The CDR3 DNA sequence: TGTGCCAGCAGCAGTTTACCAGGGGAGGGCTACACCTTC.

This sequence joins TRBV2 and TRBJ2-7, with TRBD1 as a possible D gene (6 bases). Germline assignment: CDR1 SNHLY and CDR2 FYNNEI. V was trimmed by 4 bases and J by 6 bases, leaving 13 bases between them. The CDR3 sequence is 13 residues long. CDR3 in amino acids: CASSGLGGGEQYF. DNA of the CDR3: TGTGCCAGCAGTGGTTTAGGGGGTGGCGAGCAGTACTTC.

The V gene is TRBV7-2, the J gene TRBJ1-6; unclear D gene. There are 15 residues in the CDR3. From germline, CDR1 is SGHTA and CDR2 FQGNSA. Trimming shortened V by 3 bases and J by 5 bases, and 11 bases separated the two germline ends. The CDR3 DNA sequence: TGTGCCAGCAGCTTTAATAACCAGGATAATTCACCCCTCCACTTT. Its protein is CASSFNNQDNSPLHF.

This clonotype was seen more than once but under ten times. This chain joins TRBV6-1 and TRBJ2-7, with D unresolved. The V gene lost 5 bases and the J gene lost 2 bases, with 7 bases spanning the gap. The germline V gene encodes CDR1 MNHNS and CDR2 SASEGT. This CDR3 has 12 amino acids. CDR3 region: CASSQNPYEQYF. In DNA, the CDR3 is TGTGCCAGCAGTCAGAATCCCTACGAGCAGTACTTC.

The chain joins TRBV7-4 to TRBJ2-7; 12 positions match TRBD2. Germline CDR1 and CDR2: SGHVT and SQSDAQ. The CDR3 consists of 14 residues. After removal of 6 bases from V and 5 bases from J, the junction contained 5 bases not matched to a gene. CDR3 sequence: CASSPGLAGHEQYF. In DNA form, the CDR3 reads TGTGCCAGCAGTCCGGGACTAGCGGGCCACGAGCAGTACTTC.

The CDR3 DNA follows: TGTGCCATCAGTGAGTCCGTCTTCTACAGGAGAGACACGCAAGAGACCCAGTACTTC. Protein sequence: CAISESVFYRRDTQETQYF. The chain links TRBV10-3 to TRBJ2-5; D perhaps matches TRBD1 (5 bases). The CDR3 contains 19 residues. The V gene's germline CDR1 is ENHRY and CDR2 SYGVKD. V gave up 0 bases and J gave up 2 bases, with 22 bases separating them.

This clonotype came up a few times. The DNA is left out, because the CDR3 cannot be placed on it with certainty; the CDR3 is given as TCRdb lists it. V usage is TRBV12-3 or TRBV12-4 and J usage is TRBJ2-7. The CDR3 is 13 residues long, ends included. CDR3 region: CASSSSNSYEQYF.

This clonotype came up many times. The rearrangement joins TRBV12-3 or TRBV12-4 to TRBJ1-6; possible D gene TRBD1, 6 bases. The CDR3 sequence is 15 residues long. V lost 1 base to trimming and J lost 10 bases, with 14 bases between them. The DNA for the CDR3 is TGTGCCAGCAGTTTAGATTGGGGGGCAGGATCACCCCTCCACTTT. It encodes CASSLDWGAGSPLHF.

This clonotype was counted a few times. The rearrangement joins TRBV11-2 to TRBJ2-7; the match to TRBD1 covers 10 bases. Germline CDR1 is SGHAT and CDR2 is FQNNGV. The CDR3 spans 14 residues. Losses at the gene ends were 5 bases for V and 6 bases for J; bases not matched to a gene: 7. CDR3 DNA: TGTGCCAGCAGCCATGGGACAGGGGTAGGCGAGCAGTACTTC. Its protein product is CASSHGTGVGEQYF.

This clonotype was seen repeatedly, ten times or more. The V call is TRBV20-1, the J call TRBJ2-5, with D hard to call. The V and J ends lost 3 bases and 5 bases respectively, with 19 bases between them. This CDR3 has 15 residues. Germline CDR1 and CDR2: DFQATT and SNEGSKA (reference sequence). The CDR3 DNA is TGCAGTGCTAGCCCCGTCCAAGGGAACTGGGAGACCCAGTACTTC. This sequence encodes CSASPVQGNWETQYF.

As to this clonotype: The junction does not match germline at one end; this may be a read error. This rearrangement joins TRBV7-9 to TRBJ2-6; tentative D call: TRBD1 (7 bases). This CDR3 is 23 amino acids long. Germline CDR1 and CDR2: SEHNR and FQNEAQ (reference sequence). CDR3 nucleotides: TGTGCCAGCAGTTTAGGGGGCTGGGGGGTTATGGTTCACGCGCCCTCTGGGGCCAACGTCCTGACTTTC. Encoded protein: CASSLGGWGVMVHAPSGANVLTF.

This chain links TRBV2 with TRBJ1-1, with TRBD1 identical over 7 bases. The CDR3 runs 12 residues. V shed 10 bases, J shed 7 bases, and the junction held 9 bases outside the gene matches. Germline assignment: CDR1 SNHLY and CDR2 FYNNEI. Written as DNA, the CDR3 is TGTGCCACGCGGACAGGAGATAATGAAGCTTTCTTT. It yields the protein CATRTGDNEAFF.

This clonotype came up many times. The chain links TRBV7-2 to TRBJ1-4, with 10 bases aligning to TRBD1. Unmatched junction bases numbered 9, after V lost 5 bases and J lost 0 bases. The length of the CDR3 is 18 residues. Germline CDR1 SGHTA, CDR2 FQGNSA. CDR3 DNA: TGTGCCAGCAGCCCCCGGGACAGGGGACTTGCAACTAATGAAAAACTGTTTTTT. The encoded protein is CASSPRDRGLATNEKLFF.

This clonotype was seen a few times. CDR3 protein: CASSAFQREGRTGELFF. The CDR3 nucleotides are TGTGCCAGCAGCGCATTCCAGCGGGAGGGCCGCACCGGGGAGCTGTTTTTT. This rearrangement joins TRBV7-9 to TRBJ2-2; 10 bases are a match to TRBD2. The J segment lost 4 bases and the V segment lost 5 bases, leaving 10 bases of the junction unmatched. CDR1 is SEHNR and CDR2 is FQNEAQ in the germline V gene (reference sequence). This CDR3 has 17 residues.

In its sample, this clonotype was seen many times. The chain recombines TRBV20-1 with TRBJ1-5; D may be TRBD1 (5 bases). CDR3 length equals 15 residues. Looked up from germline, CDR1 is DFQATT and CDR2 is SNEGSKA (reference sequence). V was shortened by 6 bases and J by 2 bases, with 17 bases between the two germline ends. The CDR3 region is CSATTGTGGNQPQHF. CDR3 in DNA: TGCAGTGCAACGACCGGGACTGGAGGCAATCAGCCCCAGCATTTT.

This clonotype appeared a few times. J is TRBJ1-5 and V is TRBV6-2 or TRBV6-3, with TRBD1 matching 7 bases. Trimming took 9 bases from V and 0 from J; bases not matched to a gene: 2. Per the germline V gene, CDR1 is MNHEY and CDR2 is SVGEGT. This CDR3 region has 13 residues. The CDR3 sequence is CASGDSSNQPQHF. CDR3 nucleotide sequence: TGTGCCAGTGGGGACAGTAGCAATCAGCCCCAGCATTTT.

This clonotype was observed at least ten times. V gene TRBV7-9 combines with J gene TRBJ2-7; 8 nucleotides align to TRBD1. J was trimmed by 7 bases and V by 5 bases; bases with no gene match: 16. CDR1 and CDR2 from the germline V gene are SEHNR and FQNEAQ (reference sequence). This CDR3 is 16 amino acids long. The CDR3 loop reads CASSLYFSDREREQYF. The CDR3 nucleotides are TGTGCCAGCAGCCTCTATTTTTCGGACAGGGAGCGAGAGCAGTACTTC. Filled out from reference TRBV7-9 and TRBJ2-7, the complete variable domain reads DTGVSQNPRHKITKRGQNVTFRCDPISEHNRLYWYRQTLGQGPEFLTYFQNEAQLEKSRLLSDRFSAERPKGSFSTLEIQRTEQGDSAMYLCASSLYFSDREREQYFGPGTRLTVT.

This clonotype was counted only a few times. CDR3 bases: TGTGCCAGCAGTTCCACACTAGCGGGTCATACCTACGAGCAGTACTTC. It specifies CASSSTLAGHTYEQYF. The rearrangement joins TRBV6-1 to TRBJ2-7; 9 bases fit TRBD2. The length of the CDR3 is 16 residues. Germline trimming cut 5 bases from V and 2 bases from J; bases unmatched to any gene: 10. The germline CDR1 and CDR2 sequences are MNHNS and SASEGT.

This sequence joins TRBV2 and TRBJ1-4; D is unclear. Germline assignment: CDR1 SNHLY and CDR2 FYNNEI. With 8 bases removed from V and 0 bases from J, the gap between germline ends came to 13 bases. The CDR3 has 15 residues. The CDR3 spells CASFRTAATNEKLFF. The CDR3 coding sequence is TGTGCCAGCTTCAGGACCGCCGCAACTAATGAAAAACTGTTTTTT.

This clonotype was picked up many times. CDR3 DNA sequence: TGCAGCGTTGGTGCCTCTCAGGGGGCTGGCGAGCAGTACTTC. It is translated as CSVGASQGAGEQYF. This chain connects TRBV29-1 to TRBJ2-7, with 8 bases identical to TRBD1. This CDR3 comprises 14 residues. The germline V gene has CDR1 SQVTM and CDR2 ANQGSEA. The trim removed 4 bases at V and 6 bases at J, leaving 11 bases unmatched.

V usage is TRBV6-6 and J usage is TRBJ1-1, with 7 bases that match TRBD1. Losses at the gene ends were 3 bases for V and 1 base for J; bases not matched to a gene: 2. CDR3 length: 14 amino acids. The V gene's germline CDR1 is MNHNY and CDR2 SVGAGI (reference sequence). CDR3 sequence: CASSYQGENTEAFF. The CDR3 nucleotides read TGTGCCAGCAGTTATCAGGGGGAGAACACTGAAGCTTTCTTT.

V is TRBV4-1 and J is TRBJ1-1; the D gene is possibly TRBD1 (5 bases). From germline, CDR1 is MGHRA and CDR2 YSYEKL. The ends were cut back, 1 base at V and 5 bases at J, with 17 bases in the middle. This CDR3 has 16 amino acids. CDR3 DNA sequence: TGCGCCAGCAGCCAAGGGGGGAGCTTTCTCGGGACTGAAGCTTTCTTT. This translates into CASSQGGSFLGTEAFF.